The 25 T cell receptor beta chains presented below share a single source sample, sequenced in a study of T cells in Graves' hyperthyroidism and ophthalmopathy. TCR beta CDR3 region amplification was performed from RNA transcripts. RT-PCR in the first round (using the HTBI primer set) targeted the TCR CDR3. TCRdb called the multiplex PCR reads again in MiXCR, with one record for every CDR3 protein. The repertoire holds 650,000 to 800,000 distinct CDR3 sequences, with about 45% as singletons. The sample consisted of peripheral blood or thyroid tissue (not recorded which). The receptors here all came from an adult man with Graves' disease, either hyperthyroidism or ophthalmopathy (not recorded which).

The chain combines TRBV29-1 with TRBJ2-6; TRBD1 matches 7 bases. J gave up 4 bases and V 6 bases, and 6 bases lay outside the gene matches. The CDR3 sequence is 14 residues long. The V gene's germline CDR1 is SQVTM and CDR2 ANQGSEA. CDR3 in amino acids: CSVSTGNGANVLTF. CDR3 sequence (DNA): TGCAGCGTCTCGACAGGGAACGGGGCCAACGTCCTGACTTTC.

This clonotype appeared a few times. The chain recombines TRBV10-3 with TRBJ2-5, with 10 bases fitting TRBD2. Germline values: CDR1 ENHRY, CDR2 SYGVKD. The CDR3 is made up of 12 amino acids. V lost 10 bases, J lost 3 bases, and 2 bases stayed unmatched. In nucleotides, the CDR3 is TGTGCCACCGGACTAGCGGAAGAGACCCAGTACTTC. As protein: CATGLAEETQYF.

V is TRBV25-1 and J is TRBJ1-6, with 8 bases matching TRBD1. CDR3 length: 12 amino acids. Per the germline V gene, CDR1 is MGHDK and CDR2 is SYGVNS. CDR3 region: CVQGANNSPLHF. In DNA form, the CDR3 reads TGTGTCCAGGGGGCGAATAATTCACCCCTCCACTTT.

Many counts were recorded for this clonotype. The chain employs TRBV25-1 and TRBJ1-2, with TRBD1 as a possible D gene (6 bases). V was trimmed by 3 bases and J by 2 bases, leaving 13 bases between them. Germline loops: CDR1 MGHDK, CDR2 SYGVNS. The CDR3 extends over 15 amino acids. CDR3 loop: CASSDPTGLNYGYTF. As DNA, the CDR3 is TGTGCCAGCAGTGATCCAACAGGGCTGAACTATGGCTACACCTTC.

J is TRBJ2-7 and V is TRBV5-1; 14 bases agree with TRBD2. V lost 4 bases, J lost 7 bases, and 22 bases stayed unmatched. CDR1 and CDR2 (germline): SGHRS, YFSETQ. This CDR3 contains 20 residues. The DNA of the CDR3 is TGCGCCAGCAGCCACCCCCCACTCCCGGGACTAGCGGGAGATTCGGGTGAGCAGTACTTC. Amino acid sequence: CASSHPPLPGLAGDSGEQYF.

The chain's CDR3 is CASSFWTGTYEQYF. In nucleotides, the CDR3 is TGTGCCAGCAGTTTTTGGACAGGAACCTACGAGCAGTACTTC. The chain combines TRBV12-3 or TRBV12-4 with TRBJ2-7, with 7 positions matching TRBD1. J lost 2 bases, V lost 3 bases, and 4 bases had no gene match. CDR3 size: 14 residues.

The chain carries TRBV19 and TRBJ1-6; 9 nucleotides align to TRBD1. The germline CDR1 and CDR2 sequences are LNHDA and SQIVND (reference sequence). The CDR3 is made up of 15 amino acids. V was clipped by 2 bases and J by 10 bases; unmatched bases: 6. CDR3 amino acids: CASSISGDRDSPLHF. The CDR3 coding sequence is TGTGCCAGTAGTATAAGCGGGGACAGGGACTCACCCCTCCACTTT.

This clonotype was recorded a few times. V is TRBV9 and J is TRBJ1-6; no reliable D call. V lost 2 bases, J lost 0 bases, and 3 bases lay in between. Germline assignment: CDR1 SGDLS and CDR2 YYNGEE. This CDR3 contains 14 residues. The CDR3 protein is CASSVASYNSPLHF. CDR3 sequence (DNA): TGTGCCAGCAGCGTGGCCTCCTATAATTCACCCCTCCACTTT.

V gene TRBV10-3 combines with J gene TRBJ1-2; TRBD1 agrees at 9 bases. The J segment lost 4 bases and the V segment lost 10 bases, leaving 16 bases of the junction unmatched. The CDR3 consists of 16 residues. Germline V gives CDR1 ENHRY, CDR2 SYGVKD. In DNA form, the CDR3 reads TGTGCCAAATCAGCCGACGACAGGGGGACATCCTATGGCTACACCTTC. As protein: CAKSADDRGTSYGYTF.

At least ten counts were recorded for this clonotype. The V gene is TRBV24-1, the J gene TRBJ1-2; D unclear. The ends were cut back, 3 bases at V and 2 bases at J, with 6 bases in the middle. Looked up from germline, CDR1 is KGHDR and CDR2 is SFDVKD. This CDR3 is built from 13 residues. The CDR3 is CATSDPRNYGYTF. For the CDR3, the DNA is TGTGCCACCAGTGATCCCAGGAACTATGGCTACACCTTC.

The rearrangement links TRBV29-1 to TRBJ2-5; possible D gene TRBD2, 5 bases. Germline V gene lookup returns CDR1 SQVTM and CDR2 ANQGSEA. V lost 2 bases and J lost 1, with 14 bases in between. The CDR3 covers 15 residues. The CDR3 spells CSVEPPSQVQETQYF. CDR3 DNA: TGCAGCGTTGAACCCCCTAGCCAGGTCCAAGAGACCCAGTACTTC. Full variable domain (outside the CDR3, taken from reference TRBV29-1 and TRBJ2-5): SAVISQKPSRDICQRGTSLTIQCQVDSQVTMMFWYRQQPGQSLTLIATANQGSEATYESGFVIDKFPISRPNLTFSTLTVSNMSPEDSSIYLCSVEPPSQVQETQYFGPGTRLLVL.

The chain is built from TRBV2 and TRBJ1-2; perhaps TRBD1 as D (5 bases). V was clipped by 6 bases and J by 4 bases, with 15 bases between them. Germline CDR1 is SNHLY and CDR2 is FYNNEI. This CDR3 contains 14 residues. CDR3 loop: CASRGDGGFYGYTF. DNA for the CDR3: TGTGCCAGCAGGGGGGACGGTGGGTTCTATGGCTACACCTTC. The complete variable domain, with remaining parts taken from reference TRBV2 and TRBJ1-2, reads EPEVTQTPSHQVTQMGQEVILRCVPISNHLYFYWYRQILGQKVEFLVSFYNNEISEKSEIFDDQFSVERPDGSNFTLKIRSTKLEDSAMYFCASRGDGGFYGYTFGSGTRLTVV.

CDR3 in DNA: TGTGCCAGCTGGCGGGACATTGGAAACACCATATATTTT. Translated: CASWRDIGNTIYF. The genes are TRBV6-1 and TRBJ1-3, with D tentatively TRBD1 (6 bases). V lost 8 bases and J 3 bases, leaving 11 bases between the germline ends. This CDR3 is built from 13 residues. Per germline, CDR1 MNHNS and CDR2 SASEGT.

This clonotype was found many times. V gene TRBV7-9 combines with J gene TRBJ2-7; D gene unclear. This CDR3 has 11 amino acids. Trimming removed 5 bases from V and 6 bases from J, with 8 bases in between. Germline V gene lookup returns CDR1 SEHNR and CDR2 FQNEAQ (reference sequence). The CDR3 DNA reads TGTGCCAGCAGCGCGGTTGGCGAGCAGTACTTC. Translating gives CASSAVGEQYF. The variable domain in full, with the rest retrieved from reference TRBV7-9 and TRBJ2-7, is DTGVSQNPRHKITKRGQNVTFRCDPISEHNRLYWYRQTLGQGPEFLTYFQNEAQLEKSRLLSDRFSAERPKGSFSTLEIQRTEQGDSAMYLCASSAVGEQYFGPGTRLTVT.

The gene calls are TRBV12-3 or TRBV12-4 and TRBJ2-5; tentatively, D is TRBD1 or TRBD2 (5 bases each). CDR3 length equals 13 residues. Trimming shortened V by 0 bases and J by 7 bases, and 9 bases separated the two germline ends. The CDR3 DNA reads TGTGCCAGCAGTTTAGCGGGACCGCCGACCCAGTACTTC. This codes for CASSLAGPPTQYF.

The J gene is TRBJ2-7, the V gene TRBV2, with no clear D. This CDR3 has 11 residues. Germline-derived CDR1 and CDR2 are SNHLY and FYNNEI. This CDR3 is CARMKVYEQYF. In DNA form, the CDR3 reads TGTGCTCGGATGAAGGTCTACGAGCAGTACTTC.

The rearrangement uses TRBV7-2 and TRBJ1-2; TRBD1 agrees at 7 bases. CDR3 length: 13 residues. The V gene's germline CDR1 is SGHTA and CDR2 FQGNSA. With 10 bases clipped from V and 2 bases from J, the junction kept 7 bases outside the gene matches. CDR3 bases: TGTGCCACCGCCGAGACAGGGAACTATGGCTACACCTTC. It is translated as CATAETGNYGYTF.

CDR3 in amino acids: CSVETGDNTEAFF. The DNA of the CDR3 is TGCAGCGTCGAGACAGGGGACAACACTGAAGCTTTCTTT. This rearrangement joins TRBV29-1 to TRBJ1-1; 8 positions agree with TRBD1. This CDR3 contains 13 residues. V shed 6 bases, J shed 2 bases, and the junction held 5 bases outside the gene matches. Germline V gene lookup returns CDR1 SQVTM and CDR2 ANQGSEA.

The rearrangement uses TRBV7-3 and TRBJ1-4; no reliable D call. The CDR3 spans 15 residues. The germline V and J ends were trimmed by 7 bases and 5 bases, with 17 bases remaining between them. Germline CDR1 and CDR2: SGHTA and FQGTGA. CDR3 amino acids: CASNRASTGNEKLFF. The CDR3 region has the DNA TGTGCCAGCAACAGAGCTTCGACTGGAAATGAAAAACTGTTTTTT.

The sample holds many counts of this clonotype. The rearrangement uses TRBV29-1 and TRBJ2-7, with D perhaps TRBD1 (6 bases). Germline CDR1 reads SQVTM; CDR2 reads ANQGSEA. The CDR3 is 12 amino acids. V was cut by 7 bases and J by 3 bases, with 13 bases left in between. The CDR3 here is CSGIGQSYEQYF. CDR3 nucleotides: TGCAGCGGCATTGGACAGAGCTACGAGCAGTACTTC.

This clonotype was detected a few times. The V gene is TRBV6-1, the J gene TRBJ1-1, with a weak D call TRBD1 (6 bases). The CDR3 spans 15 residues. Germline-derived CDR1 and CDR2 are MNHNS and SASEGT. V was cut by 6 bases and J by 2 bases, with 16 bases left in between. The CDR3 nucleotides read TGTGCCAGCAGAGGGAGGACAGTCTCCAACACTGAAGCTTTCTTT. Translation gives CASRGRTVSNTEAFF.

There are many counts of this clonotype. The chain uses TRBV15 and TRBJ1-2; no clear D. V was trimmed by 4 bases and J by 6 bases, leaving 18 bases between them. The V gene's germline CDR1 is LNHNV and CDR2 YYDKDF (reference sequence). CDR3 length: 15 residues. The DNA for the CDR3 is TGTGCCACCAGCAACCCCGTCGACGGGGTCGATGGCTACACCTTC. It translates to CATSNPVDGVDGYTF.

The rearrangement links TRBV15 to TRBJ2-6, with 7 positions matching TRBD1. Germline V lookup: CDR1 LNHNV, CDR2 YYDKDF (reference sequence). The V and J ends lost 1 base and 2 bases, in that order; junction bases with no gene match: 8. The CDR3 extends over 18 amino acids. This CDR3 reads CATSRGSPTGAGANVLTF. Written as DNA, the CDR3 is TGTGCCACCAGCAGAGGCTCCCCCACAGGGGCTGGGGCCAACGTCCTGACTTTC.

The chain has TRBV15 and TRBJ2-7, with TRBD1 identical over 7 bases. Per the germline V gene, CDR1 is LNHNV and CDR2 is YYDKDF (reference sequence). Trimming cost V 2 bases and J 4 bases; bases outside gene matches: 11. CDR3 size: 16 residues. This chain's CDR3 is CATSRTRDRATYEQYF. CDR3 DNA: TGTGCCACCAGCAGAACCCGGGACAGAGCAACTTACGAGCAGTACTTC.

Notes on this clonotype: This may arise from a read error, as a much more abundant clone is one base away. The rearrangement joins TRBV5-1 to TRBJ2-7; D call uncertain. Trimming took off 3 bases at V and 2 bases at J, with 9 bases between the two ends. The CDR3 sequence is 13 residues long. CDR1 and CDR2 (germline): SGHRS, YFSETQ. The CDR3 DNA reads as TGCGCCAGCAGCTCGAGCGAGGCCTACGAGCAGTACTTC. Residues: CASSSSEAYEQYF.